This T cell receptor (beta chain) was recorded in a study of T cell responses to AZD1222 COVID-19 vaccine (dated by TCRdb to 2020 to 2022). About the study as a whole: AZD1222 recipients with second doses at about 4 weeks or about 12 weeks were pooled, because spike-specific TCR depth and breadth did not differ between schedules. TCR sequencing was performed for over 230 trial participants, of whom some 200 were given two doses of AZD1222 and about 25 were given two doses of MenACWY control vaccine. Enrollment into the trials was organized by age into subgroups of 18-55, 56-69 and 70-plus years, and those subgroups contained about 160, 30 and 59 TCR-sequenced participants, respectively.

The CDR3 regions of human TCRbeta chains were analyzed by immunosequencing. Per the authors' processing: Repertoire TCRs were matched against a reference library of SARS-CoV-2-specific TCRs generated with the MIRA antigen-specificity platform. Breadth was defined as the fraction of unique TCRs that were SARS-CoV-2-associated, and depth was defined as the fraction of total T cells that were SARS-CoV-2-associated. Each spike-specific TCR was assigned to its reactive spike region and to a CD4 or CD8 class using the MIRA data. Log10-transformed breadth and depth values were compared by one-way ANOVA with Sidak's multiple comparisons tests. TCRdb limited this immuneACCESS table to in-frame rearrangements with V and J called. A share of clones is missing; checked studies link under half to unresolved V genes, and the rest is unexplained. That table gives V, J and clone size, and the DNA gave D and trimming. Here the sample has 100,000 to 150,000 clones; 90% occur a single time. The ten largest account for about 7% of the sample.

What the authors observed across the whole study: In the small 56-69-year group, the increase in depth fell short of significance, most likely because of low power. No day 14 peak-response samples were available, so repertoires were characterized only after the peak T cell response. Epitopes outside the regions mutated in the B.1.351 and B.1.1.7 variants were reportedly recognized by nearly half of the unique spike-specific TCRs. The vaccine-associated CD4 TCRs covered the entire spike protein, and the dominant responses fell in regions 160-218 and 743-854. Spike-specific TCR breadth and depth rose significantly after two AZD1222 doses compared with day 0 and with MenACWY recipients. Participants were mostly white British and included more females than males, and it was suggested by the authors that clonal diversity may have been underestimated. Conclusions about previously exposed vaccinees are limited because only six or seven AZD1222 recipients were SARS-CoV-2 seropositive at baseline.

According to the study, the label for this sample's time point signals: baseline before first vaccination. Samples from vaccinated people were obtained from the UK trials COV001 and COV002, which included a single-blind randomized controlled phase 2/3 trial of AZD1222 (ChAdOx1 nCoV-19) in healthy adults. For TCRbeta chain sequencing, PBMC samples were collected from trial participants at day 0 and at day 28 after the second dose. V drops 3 bases and J drops 7 bases, leaving 18 bases in between. The CDR3 numbers 16 residues from cysteine through phenylalanine. This entry keeps only the CDR3 DNA: 48 bases, framed from base 1. The germline V gene (reference sequence) sets CDR1 to WNHNN and CDR2 to SYGVQD. A note on this clone: The antigen this receptor binds is unknown. Per-base qualities were not stored, and no clone one base away is much larger.

The chain couples TRBV10-1 to TRBJ2-2; the D gene remains uncertain. Sequences were derived from peripheral blood, sampled on day 0 of AZD1222 vaccination. The clonotype was recovered from an adult in good health. The CDR3 region: CASSDRIGFGNGELFF. The DNA sequence follows: TGCGCCAGCAGTGATAGGATTGGTTTCGGAAACGGGGAGCTGTTTTTT.